The 16 T cell receptor beta chains below were found in one sample sequenced in a study of blood T cell repertoires in COVID-19. Data came from immunoSEQ multiplex PCR; TCRdb stores just in-frame clones and leaves some out. The repertoire includes 30,000 to 40,000 clones, around nine tenths of them detected once, and 30% to 35% sits in the top ten. Material for sequencing was peripheral blood. The receptors were sampled from a man between 65 and 85 years old with active COVID-19.

The chain employs TRBV19 and TRBJ2-7, with TRBD2 matching over 13 bases. Germline CDR1 reads LNHDA; CDR2 reads SQIVND (reference sequence). CDR3 size: 15 residues. Germline trimming cut 4 bases from V and 4 bases from J; bases unmatched to any gene: 4. CDR3 nucleotide sequence: TGTGCCAGTAGTAAGACTAGCGGGAGGTTGTACGAGCAGTACTTC. Translated, it gives CASSKTSGRLYEQYF.

The genes are TRBV6-5 and TRBJ1-1; 7 positions agree with TRBD1. CDR1 is MNHEY and CDR2 is SVGAGI in the germline V gene. The CDR3 consists of 14 residues. The V gene end was trimmed by 6 bases and the J gene end by 0 bases; junction bases not matched to a gene: 4. DNA for the CDR3: TGTGCCAGCAGGATGGGACAGTTGAACACTGAAGCTTTCTTT. Protein product: CASRMGQLNTEAFF.

The J gene is TRBJ2-6, the V gene TRBV6-2 or TRBV6-3; tentatively, D is TRBD2 (6 bases). CDR1 and CDR2 (germline): MNHEY, SVGEGT. The CDR3 length is 16 residues. Trimming removed 5 bases from V and 2 bases from J, with 13 bases in between. The CDR3 DNA is TGTGCCAGCAGTCCCCACGGGGGAACTGGGGCCAACGTCCTGACTTTC. Amino acids: CASSPHGGTGANVLTF.

The chain uses TRBV27 and TRBJ2-3; 7 bases align to TRBD1. This CDR3 has 15 residues. V shed 5 bases, J shed 2 bases, and the junction held 7 bases outside the gene matches. Looked up from germline, CDR1 is MNHEY and CDR2 is SMNVEV (reference sequence). This CDR3 is CASSPWDSPTDTQYF. Written as DNA, the CDR3 is TGTGCCAGCAGTCCCTGGGACAGTCCCACAGATACGCAGTATTTT.

The rearrangement links TRBV7-9 to TRBJ2-7; TRBD1 agrees at 7 bases. V was clipped by 3 bases and J by 2 bases; unmatched bases: 7. The germline CDR1 and CDR2 sequences are SEHNR and FQNEAQ (reference sequence). This CDR3 is 15 amino acids long. CDR3 coding DNA: TGTGCCAGCAGCTTCGACAGGGCGCGTACCTACGAGCAGTACTTC. Translated, it gives CASSFDRARTYEQYF. Complete variable domain (other parts from reference TRBV7-9 and TRBJ2-7): DTGVSQNPRHKITKRGQNVTFRCDPISEHNRLYWYRQTLGQGPEFLTYFQNEAQLEKSRLLSDRFSAERPKGSFSTLEIQRTEQGDSAMYLCASSFDRARTYEQYFGPGTRLTVT.

This CDR3 is CASSLVTSATPSYNEQFF. Here the CDR3 DNA reads TGCGCCAGCAGCTTGGTAACTAGCGCCACCCCTTCCTACAATGAGCAGTTCTTC. The rearrangement uses TRBV5-1 and TRBJ2-1, with 7 positions matching TRBD2. J gave up 1 base and V 0 bases, and 10 bases lay outside the gene matches. CDR3 size: 18 residues. Germline CDR1 and CDR2: SGHRS and YFSETQ.

The genes are TRBV27 and TRBJ1-1; unclear D gene. In germline, CDR1 is MNHEY, CDR2 SMNVEV (reference sequence). This CDR3 has 12 amino acids. Trimming cost V 6 bases and J 7 bases, with 12 bases left between them. Here the CDR3 reads CASSLRSGEAFF. The CDR3 bases are TGTGCCAGCAGCCTCCGGTCCGGTGAAGCTTTCTTT.

This chain connects TRBV28 to TRBJ1-2; 7 bases are a match to TRBD1. The V segment lost 4 bases and the J segment 5 bases; nucleotides outside the gene matches: 1. This CDR3 has 12 amino acids. Germline CDR1 reads MDHEN; CDR2 reads SYDVKM. The CDR3 loop reads CASSYRGYGYTF. The CDR3 coding sequence is TGTGCCAGCAGTTACAGGGGTTATGGCTACACCTTC.

The CDR3 nucleotides are TGTGCCAGCAGTAACAACGCGGGGTCCACAGATACGCAGTATTTT. It is translated as CASSNNAGSTDTQYF. The chain links TRBV2 to TRBJ2-3, with D possibly being TRBD2 (6 bases). Germline CDR1 is SNHLY and CDR2 is FYNNEI. V was shortened by 5 bases and J by 2 bases, with 14 bases between the two germline ends. The CDR3 is made up of 15 amino acids.

The chain combines TRBV5-6 with TRBJ2-2; perhaps TRBD2 as D (6 bases). With 0 bases removed from V and 4 bases from J, the gap between germline ends came to 10 bases. This CDR3 contains 15 residues. Germline CDR1 reads SGHDT; CDR2 reads YYEEEE. The CDR3 sequence: CASSLGLVGTGELFF. As DNA, the CDR3 is TGTGCCAGCAGCTTGGGACTAGTTGGCACCGGGGAGCTGTTTTTT. The full variable domain, in which reference TRBV5-6 and TRBJ2-2 provide the parts outside the CDR3, is DAGVTQSPTHLIKTRGQQVTLRCSPKSGHDTVSWYQQALGQGPQFIFQYYEEEERQRGNFPDRFSGHQFPNYSSELNVNALLLGDSALYLCASSLGLVGTGELFFGEGSRLTVL.

CDR3 loop: CASSQGTSGTNQYIQYF. The CDR3 DNA reads as TGTGCCAGCAGCCAGGGGACTAGCGGGACAAACCAGTACATTCAGTACTTC. V usage is TRBV4-2 and J usage is TRBJ2-4; TRBD2 aligns across 13 bases. Germline CDR1 LGHNA, CDR2 YNFKEQ. This CDR3 contains 17 residues. The V segment lost 3 bases and the J segment 8 bases; nucleotides outside the gene matches: 10.

V usage is TRBV5-1 and J usage is TRBJ2-5; tentative D call: TRBD2 (5 bases). The CDR3 length is 13 residues. Deletions cut 1 base from V and 5 bases from J, with 9 bases between. CDR1 and CDR2 (germline): SGHRS, YFSETQ. The CDR3, as DNA: TGCGCCAGCAGCTTGACTAGTTTGGAGACCCAGTACTTC. This codes for CASSLTSLETQYF.

The chain combines TRBV23-1 with TRBJ1-5; no definite D call. TRBV23-1 is recorded as an ORF, its role being uncertain. The CDR3 extends over 12 amino acids. V was trimmed by 4 bases and J by 8 bases, leaving 9 bases between them. The CDR3 loop reads CASSPQNKPQHF. The CDR3 DNA follows: TGCGCCAGCAGTCCCCAGAATAAGCCCCAGCATTTT.

The chain links TRBV27 to TRBJ2-2; 14 nucleotides agree with TRBD2. J lost 5 bases, V lost 5 bases, and 7 bases had no gene match. Germline V CDR1 and CDR2: MNHEY, SMNVEV (reference sequence). This CDR3 is 17 amino acids long. CDR3 residues: CASSRGLAGVGTGELFF. The DNA for the CDR3 is TGTGCCAGCAGTCGGGGACTAGCGGGAGTCGGAACCGGGGAGCTGTTTTTT.

The chain is built from TRBV28 and TRBJ2-7; tentatively, D is TRBD2 (5 bases). The ends were cut back, 1 base at V and 0 bases at J, with 7 bases in the middle. CDR3 length: 14 amino acids. Germline V lookup: CDR1 MDHEN, CDR2 SYDVKM. Here the CDR3 reads CASSLSGYSYEQYF. The DNA of the CDR3 is TGTGCCAGCAGTTTATCGGGGTACTCCTACGAGCAGTACTTC. The variable domain in full, completed from reference TRBV28 and TRBJ2-7, reads DVKVTQSSRYLVKRTGEKVFLECVQDMDHENMFWYRQDPGLGLRLIYFSYDVKMKEKGDIPEGYSVSREKKERFSLILESASTNQTSMYLCASSLSGYSYEQYFGPGTRLTVT.

This sequence joins TRBV18 and TRBJ2-5; D call uncertain. The V end lost 5 bases, the J end lost 5 bases, and 12 bases lay between the germline ends. Germline V gene data show CDR1 as KGHSH and CDR2 as LQKENI. This CDR3 comprises 13 residues. The CDR3 reads CASSADPMETQYF. In DNA, the CDR3 is TGTGCCAGCTCAGCGGATCCAATGGAGACCCAGTACTTC. Variable domain in full (rest from reference TRBV18 and TRBJ2-5): NAGVMQNPRHLVRRRGQEARLRCSPMKGHSHVYWYRQLPEEGLKFMVYLQKENIIDESGMPKERFSAEFPKEGPSILRIQQVVRGDSAAYFCASSADPMETQYFGPGTRLLVL.